This note documents a single TCR beta chain sequence. Its antigen is undetermined. This sample is part of a study of cytomegalovirus exposure and HLA in healthy donors. General study points: Later analysis identified several of the most significant clusters that appeared linked to common viral pathogens.

The primer mix had 60 Vbeta and 13 Jbeta primers. Sequenced by immunoSEQ multiplex PCR; TCRdb stores in-frame clones only, minus some. The sample has approximately 120,000 clones; 81% are singletons. This TCR came from a woman in her 30s in good health and CMV-seronegative. Material: PBMCs.

CDR3 amino acids: CASSFPLYNEQFF. CDR3 in DNA: TGTGCCAGCAGCTTCCCCCTCTACAATGAGCAGTTCTTC. The chain recombines TRBV7-2 with TRBJ2-1; D call uncertain. Germline assignment: CDR1 SGHTA and CDR2 FQGNSA. Trimming took off 3 bases at V and 3 bases at J, with 6 bases between the two ends. This CDR3 contains 13 residues.